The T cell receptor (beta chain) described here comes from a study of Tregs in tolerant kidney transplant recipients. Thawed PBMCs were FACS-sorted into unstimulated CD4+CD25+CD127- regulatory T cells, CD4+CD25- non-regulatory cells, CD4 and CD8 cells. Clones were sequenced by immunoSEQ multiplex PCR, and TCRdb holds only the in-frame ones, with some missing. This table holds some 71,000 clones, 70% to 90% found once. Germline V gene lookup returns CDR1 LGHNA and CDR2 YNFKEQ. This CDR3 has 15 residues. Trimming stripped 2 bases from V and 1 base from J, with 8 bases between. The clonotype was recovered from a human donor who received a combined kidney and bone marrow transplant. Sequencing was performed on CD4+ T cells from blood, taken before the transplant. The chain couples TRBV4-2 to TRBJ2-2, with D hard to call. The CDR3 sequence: CASSQPGLNTGELFF. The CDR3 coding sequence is TGTGCCAGCAGCCAACCAGGCCTGAACACCGGGGAGCTGTTTTTT.